The 28 T cell receptor beta chains reported below all come from one sample, sequenced in a study of cytomegalovirus exposure and HLA in healthy donors. PCR employed 60 Vbeta and 13 Jbeta primers. Here immunoSEQ multiplex PCR was the method, and the copy in TCRdb shows in-frame clones only, minus some. The sample includes approximately 290,000 clones, 80% seen only once; the top ten take 0.3% to 0.35%. Source material: PBMCs. The receptors shown here come from a girl aged 2 to 10 in good health and CMV-seronegative.

This clone was observed a few times. The V call is TRBV18, the J call TRBJ2-4; D unclear. In germline, CDR1 is KGHSH, CDR2 LQKENI. V was cut by 2 bases and J by 5 bases, with 4 bases left in between. The CDR3 contains 12 residues. The CDR3 protein is CASSPEQNIQYF. For the CDR3, the DNA is TGTGCCAGCTCACCAGAGCAAAACATTCAGTACTTC.

The chain employs TRBV19 and TRBJ1-2; D is possibly TRBD1 (6 bases). V dropped 3 bases and J dropped 5 bases, with 16 bases sitting between them. This CDR3 contains 15 residues. Germline V gene data show CDR1 as LNHDA and CDR2 as SQIVND (reference sequence). The CDR3 DNA sequence: TGTGCCAGTAGTATGGTGGGCAGGGGAAAATATGGCTACACCTTC. This codes for CASSMVGRGKYGYTF. The full variable domain, in which reference TRBV19 and TRBJ1-2 provide the parts outside the CDR3, is DGGITQSPKYLFRKEGQNVTLSCEQNLNHDAMYWYRQDPGQGLRLIYYSQIVNDFQKGDIAEGYSVSREKKESFPLTVTSAQKNPTAFYLCASSMVGRGKYGYTFGSGTRLTVV.

The chain employs TRBV6-5 and TRBJ1-2; TRBD1 matches at 8 bases. Germline V gives CDR1 MNHEY, CDR2 SVGAGI. The CDR3 covers 14 residues. V trimming: 8 bases; J trimming: 6 bases; junction bases outside the gene matches: 11. CDR3 DNA sequence: TGTGCCAGCGCCCCTACCGGGACAGGCCATGGCTACACCTTC. Translation gives CASAPTGTGHGYTF.

The chain joins TRBV28 to TRBJ2-3; 14 bases agree with TRBD2. J gave up 0 bases and V 5 bases, and 4 bases lay outside the gene matches. In germline, CDR1 is MDHEN, CDR2 SYDVKM. This CDR3 comprises 17 residues. Here the CDR3 DNA reads TGTGCCAGCAGTGCGGGACTAGCGGGAGTTAGCACAGATACGCAGTATTTT. Residues: CASSAGLAGVSTDTQYF.

The CDR3 sequence is CASNDNPNTEAFF. For the CDR3, the DNA is TGCGCCAGCAACGACAACCCGAACACTGAAGCTTTCTTT. The chain uses TRBV5-1 and TRBJ1-1; no firm D call. This CDR3 contains 13 residues. Trimming pared 6 bases from V and 1 base from J, leaving 10 bases between. CDR1 is SGHRS and CDR2 is YFSETQ in the germline V gene.

The chain uses TRBV19 and TRBJ2-4, with 7 bases lining up with TRBD1. CDR1 LNHDA and CDR2 SQIVND come from the germline V gene (reference sequence). This CDR3 region has 15 residues. V lost 8 bases and J lost 0; bases outside the gene matches: 7. The CDR3 DNA reads TGTGCCAGTCGAGGGACAGCCGTAGCCAAAAACATTCAGTACTTC. This codes for CASRGTAVAKNIQYF.

This clone has a handful of counts. Other DNA sequences in the same sample also yield this CDR3. The V and J genes are TRBV28 and TRBJ2-7; D possibly corresponds to TRBD1 (5 bases). The CDR3 has 12 residues. V dropped 6 bases and J dropped 3 bases, with 9 bases sitting between them. Germline CDR1 is MDHEN and CDR2 is SYDVKM. The CDR3 loop is CASRLQGYEQYF. CDR3 nucleotides: TGTGCCAGCAGGCTGCAGGGCTACGAGCAGTACTTC.

This sequence joins TRBV5-4 and TRBJ2-3, with unresolved D. The CDR3 is 12 amino acids. The germline CDR1 and CDR2 sequences are SGHNT and YYREEE (reference sequence). V was clipped by 4 bases and J by 5 bases, with 8 bases between them. CDR3 region: CASSRTGDTQYF. CDR3 coding DNA: TGTGCCAGCAGCCGAACGGGAGATACGCAGTATTTT.

This chain connects TRBV7-9 to TRBJ1-4; 12 positions agree with TRBD1. Per the germline V gene, CDR1 is SEHNR and CDR2 is FQNEAQ (reference sequence). The length of the CDR3 is 15 residues. J lost 7 bases, V lost 4 bases, and 4 bases had no gene match. The CDR3 loop is CASSYEGQGAEKLFF. The CDR3 DNA reads TGTGCCAGCAGCTATGAGGGACAGGGGGCTGAAAAACTGTTTTTT.

This clone was detected only once. This chain joins TRBV15 and TRBJ2-1, with D maybe TRBD2 (6 bases). This CDR3 spans 16 amino acids. The ends were cut back, 0 bases at V and 5 bases at J, with 14 bases in the middle. The germline V gene has CDR1 LNHNV and CDR2 YYDKDF (reference sequence). CDR3 amino acids: CATSRDGASANNEQFF. In DNA form, the CDR3 reads TGTGCCACCAGCAGAGATGGGGCTAGCGCAAACAATGAGCAGTTCTTC.

This clone appeared a single time. The chain links TRBV29-1 to TRBJ1-1; D not certain. The CDR3 length is 12 residues. The V end was cut by 7 bases, the J end by 0 bases, with 9 bases between. Germline V gene lookup returns CDR1 SQVTM and CDR2 ANQGSEA. This chain's CDR3 is CSGTTVNTEAFF. The CDR3 DNA reads as TGCAGCGGAACAACAGTGAACACTGAAGCTTTCTTT.

This clone was found once. This chain joins TRBV6-1 and TRBJ1-2, with 9 nucleotides matching TRBD1. The CDR3 is made up of 15 amino acids. V dropped 8 bases and J dropped 4; count of bases not matched to a gene: 11. Germline loops: CDR1 MNHNS, CDR2 SASEGT. CDR3 loop: CASSLRQGEAYGYTF. The CDR3, as DNA: TGTGCCAGCTCACTGCGACAGGGGGAGGCCTATGGCTACACCTTC.

The V and J genes are TRBV10-3 and TRBJ2-7, with D possibly being TRBD2 (6 bases). V lost 7 bases, J lost 3 bases, and 13 bases lay in between. The CDR3 spans 13 residues. The V gene's germline CDR1 is ENHRY and CDR2 SYGVKD. CDR3 coding DNA: TGTGCCATCACCGATCCGGGACTCTACGAGCAGTACTTC. Amino acid sequence: CAITDPGLYEQYF.

This clone was picked up a small number of times. The CDR3 reads CASSLRYYGAYEQYF. The CDR3 coding sequence is TGTGCCAGCAGCTTGCGGTATTACGGAGCCTACGAGCAGTACTTC. The V and J genes are TRBV5-4 and TRBJ2-7; no firm D call. The V gene lost 1 base and the J gene lost 2 bases, with 13 bases spanning the gap. The germline gives CDR1 SGHNT, CDR2 YYREEE (reference sequence). This CDR3 is 15 amino acids long.

This rearrangement joins TRBV5-4 to TRBJ2-3; 10 positions agree with TRBD1. Germline CDR1 reads SGHNT; CDR2 reads YYREEE (reference sequence). This CDR3 has 15 residues. Losses at the gene ends were 4 bases for V and 3 bases for J; bases not matched to a gene: 5. CDR3 bases: TGTGCCAGCAGCCATAGACAGGGGGCGACAGATACGCAGTATTTT. This translates into CASSHRQGATDTQYF.

The rearrangement joins TRBV5-8 to TRBJ1-2; D is ambiguous. The CDR3 has 19 residues. V shed 1 base and J shed 2 bases, with 24 bases lying between them. Germline CDR1 and CDR2: SGHTS and YDEGEE. In nucleotides, the CDR3 is TGTGCCAGCAGCTTGCTCAGTCGTACAGAGTTCATGTACAACTATGGCTACACCTTC. Its protein product is CASSLLSRTEFMYNYGYTF. The full variable domain, completed using reference TRBV5-8 and TRBJ1-2, is EAGVTQSPTHLIKTRGQQATLRCSPISGHTSVYWYQQALGLGLQFLLWYDEGEERNRGNFPPRFSGRQFPNYSSELNVNALELEDSALYLCASSLLSRTEFMYNYGYTFGSGTRLTVV.

In nucleotides, the CDR3 is TGCGCCAGCAGCTTGGCCGGGGGAAGGTGGAATTCACCCCTCCACTTT. Protein sequence: CASSLAGGRWNSPLHF. The rearrangement uses TRBV5-1 and TRBJ1-6, with a tentative D call TRBD1 (5 bases). The V and J ends lost 0 bases and 7 bases respectively, with 14 bases between them. Germline CDR1 SGHRS, CDR2 YFSETQ. This CDR3 spans 16 amino acids.

The chain is built from TRBV19 and TRBJ1-3, with TRBD1 matching over 9 bases. Per the germline V gene, CDR1 is LNHDA and CDR2 is SQIVND (reference sequence). V lost 7 bases, J lost 5 bases, and 6 bases stayed unmatched. The CDR3 is 14 amino acids. The CDR3 spells CASKATGGRNTIYF. Here the CDR3 DNA reads TGTGCCAGTAAGGCGACAGGGGGTCGAAACACCATATATTTT.

The genes are TRBV7-7 and TRBJ2-2; 9 bases align to TRBD1. V trimming: 1 base; J trimming: 8 bases; junction bases outside the gene matches: 5. CDR1 and CDR2 (germline): SSHAT, FNYEAQ (reference sequence). This CDR3 contains 15 residues. The CDR3 here is CASSLDGTGSGELFF. The CDR3 DNA reads as TGTGCCAGCAGCTTAGATGGGACAGGGAGTGGGGAGCTGTTTTTT.

This clone has only one observation. This rearrangement joins TRBV28 to TRBJ2-1; TRBD1 matches at 8 bases. Unmatched junction bases numbered 6, after V lost 8 bases and J lost 0 bases. Germline V gives CDR1 MDHEN, CDR2 SYDVKM. This CDR3 is built from 15 residues. The CDR3 DNA reads as TGTGCCAGCGCCAGGGGGCAGAGCTCCTACAATGAGCAGTTCTTC. Translated: CASARGQSSYNEQFF.

The genes are TRBV5-6 and TRBJ1-1; maybe TRBD1 (5 bases). This CDR3 comprises 13 residues. Germline V gene sequence: CDR1 SGHDT, CDR2 YYEEEE. The V end was cut by 9 bases, the J end by 1 base, with 13 bases between. DNA of the CDR3: TGTGCCACCTCAGGGTGGAAGAACACTGAAGCTTTCTTT. As protein: CATSGWKNTEAFF.

V gene TRBV5-1 combines with J gene TRBJ2-3; TRBD2 aligns across 7 bases. The CDR3 has 16 amino acids. The V and J ends lost 0 bases and 6 bases, in that order; junction bases with no gene match: 10. CDR1 and CDR2 (germline): SGHRS, YFSETQ. CDR3 in DNA: TGCGCCAGCAGCTTGGGGATGTTTTCAGCGGGGGATACGCAGTATTTT. Residues: CASSLGMFSAGDTQYF.

This chain connects TRBV10-3 to TRBJ2-7; D possibly corresponds to TRBD1 (5 bases). V lost 0 bases, J lost 10 bases, and 25 bases lay in between. In germline, CDR1 is ENHRY, CDR2 SYGVKD. The length of the CDR3 is 17 residues. CDR3 sequence (DNA): TGTGCCATCAGTGAGTCGATAGCAGGGCTGCCCTCCTTAGTTCAGTACTTC. Translating gives CAISESIAGLPSLVQYF.

J is TRBJ2-1 and V is TRBV6-1, with a tentative D call TRBD2 (5 bases). The CDR3 is made up of 13 amino acids. Germline V gene lookup returns CDR1 MNHNS and CDR2 SASEGT. The V end lost 1 base, the J end lost 7 bases, and 8 bases lay between the germline ends. CDR3 protein: CASSEVGINEQFF. The CDR3 region has the DNA TGTGCCAGCAGTGAAGTCGGGATAAATGAGCAGTTCTTC.

This clone showed up just a few times. The gene calls are TRBV29-1 and TRBJ1-1; D gene ambiguous. From germline, CDR1 is SQVTM and CDR2 ANQGSEA. The CDR3 is made up of 12 amino acids. Between the trimmed V and J ends, which lost 8 bases and 7 bases, there was a span of 17 bases. The CDR3 DNA sequence: TGCAGCATCGAGGCAGCAGAGTTTGAAGCTTTCTTT. Protein sequence: CSIEAAEFEAFF. The variable domain in full, completed from reference TRBV29-1 and TRBJ1-1, reads SAVISQKPSRDICQRGTSLTIQCQVDSQVTMMFWYRQQPGQSLTLIATANQGSEATYESGFVIDKFPISRPNLTFSTLTVSNMSPEDSSIYLCSIEAAEFEAFFGQGTRLTVV.

This rearrangement joins TRBV18 to TRBJ1-2; no clear D. CDR3 size: 14 residues. Trimming left V 3 bases short and J 4 bases short, with 12 bases between. The germline V gene has CDR1 KGHSH and CDR2 LQKENI. CDR3 in amino acids: CASSPPSERYGYTF. DNA of the CDR3: TGTGCCAGCTCACCCCCGAGCGAGCGCTATGGCTACACCTTC.

The chain is built from TRBV28 and TRBJ1-5; 8 bases match TRBD1. V lost 10 bases, J lost 5 bases, and 7 bases stayed unmatched. This CDR3 is 13 amino acids long. CDR1 is MDHEN and CDR2 is SYDVKM in the germline V gene. As DNA, the CDR3 is TGTGCCAACGCCCGACAGGGGCATCAGCCCCAGCATTTT. It is translated as CANARQGHQPQHF.

The rearrangement links TRBV2 to TRBJ1-2; the match to TRBD1 covers 11 bases. CDR3 length: 14 amino acids. The V and J ends lost 10 bases and 8 bases, in that order; junction bases with no gene match: 12. The germline CDR1 and CDR2 sequences are SNHLY and FYNNEI. For the CDR3, the DNA is TGTGCCACCGACAAGGGACAGGGGGTAGGAGGCTACACCTTC. Translated, it gives CATDKGQGVGGYTF.